This T cell receptor (beta chain) appears in the sequencing data of a study of T cells in Graves' hyperthyroidism and ophthalmopathy. Study background: Peripheral blood draws took place at initial diagnosis, ahead of any treatment.

Study-wide results and caveats: Ophthalmopathy was predicted by the model a median of approximately 6 months ahead of onset.

It was RNA transcripts that yielded the amplified TCR beta CDR3 regions. First-round RT-PCR with HTBI primers amplified the TCR CDR3 region. One entry per CDR3 protein, called by TCRdb with MiXCR from the multiplex PCR reads. The table includes some 300,000 distinct CDR3 sequences, roughly 19% detected once. With regard to this clonotype: Its antigen is unidentified.

For the diagnoses, clinical symptoms, serum thyroxine and TRAb, thyroid ultrasound and orbital computed tomography were used. CDR3 length: 15 residues. V dropped 0 bases and J dropped 7 bases, with 15 bases sitting between them. Germline V gene data show CDR1 as DFQATT and CDR2 as SNEGSKA (reference sequence). This TCR was sampled from a man aged 50 to 59 with Graves' ophthalmopathy. The chain uses TRBV20-1 and TRBJ1-4, with D possibly being TRBD1 (6 bases). Sequenced: blood. This CDR3 is CSARDVRGGGEKLFF. DNA for the CDR3: TGCAGTGCTAGAGACGTACGGGGGGGCGGTGAAAAACTGTTTTTT.